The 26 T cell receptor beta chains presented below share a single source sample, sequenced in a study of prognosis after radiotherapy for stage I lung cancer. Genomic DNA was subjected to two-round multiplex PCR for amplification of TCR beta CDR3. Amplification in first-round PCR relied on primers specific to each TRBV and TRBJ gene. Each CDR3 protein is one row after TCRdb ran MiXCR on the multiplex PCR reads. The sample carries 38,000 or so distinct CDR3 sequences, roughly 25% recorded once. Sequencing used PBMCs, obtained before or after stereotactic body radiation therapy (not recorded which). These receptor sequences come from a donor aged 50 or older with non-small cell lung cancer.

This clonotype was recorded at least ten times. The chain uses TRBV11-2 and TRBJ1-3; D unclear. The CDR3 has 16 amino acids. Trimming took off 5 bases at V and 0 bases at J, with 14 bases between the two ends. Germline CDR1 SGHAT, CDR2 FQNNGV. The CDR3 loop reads CASSLMAGASGNTIYF. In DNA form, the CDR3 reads TGTGCCAGCAGCCTCATGGCCGGAGCCTCTGGAAACACCATATATTTT.

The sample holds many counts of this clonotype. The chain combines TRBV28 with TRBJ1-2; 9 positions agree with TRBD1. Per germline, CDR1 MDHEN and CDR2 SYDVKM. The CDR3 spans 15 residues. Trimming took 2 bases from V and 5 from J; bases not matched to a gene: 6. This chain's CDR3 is CASSLTGGAIYGYTF. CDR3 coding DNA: TGTGCCAGCAGTTTAACAGGGGGCGCGATTTATGGCTACACCTTC.

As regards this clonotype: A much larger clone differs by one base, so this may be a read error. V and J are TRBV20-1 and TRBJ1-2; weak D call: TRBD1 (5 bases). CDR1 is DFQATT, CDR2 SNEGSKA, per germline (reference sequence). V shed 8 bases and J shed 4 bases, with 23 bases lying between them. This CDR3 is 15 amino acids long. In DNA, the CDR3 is TGCAGTACCGACCTACAGGTGGATGGAATCTATGGCTACACCTTC. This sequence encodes CSTDLQVDGIYGYTF.

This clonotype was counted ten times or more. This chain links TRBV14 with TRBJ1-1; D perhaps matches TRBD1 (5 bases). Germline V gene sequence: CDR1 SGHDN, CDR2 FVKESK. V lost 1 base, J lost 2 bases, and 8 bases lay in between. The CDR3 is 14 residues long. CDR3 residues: CASSQVQGNTEAFF. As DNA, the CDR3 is TGTGCCAGCAGCCAAGTGCAGGGAAACACTGAAGCTTTCTTT. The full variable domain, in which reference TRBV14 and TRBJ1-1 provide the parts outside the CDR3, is EAGVTQFPSHSVIEKGQTVTLRCDPISGHDNLYWYRRVMGKEIKFLLHFVKESKQDESGMPNNRFLAERTGGTYSTLKVQPAELEDSGVYFCASSQVQGNTEAFFGQGTRLTVV.

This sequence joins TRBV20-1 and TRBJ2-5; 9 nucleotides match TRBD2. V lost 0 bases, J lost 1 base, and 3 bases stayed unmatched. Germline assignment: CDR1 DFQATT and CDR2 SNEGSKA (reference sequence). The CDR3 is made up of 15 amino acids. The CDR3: CSARDQGLAQETQYF. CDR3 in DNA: TGCAGTGCTAGAGATCAGGGACTAGCCCAAGAGACCCAGTACTTC.

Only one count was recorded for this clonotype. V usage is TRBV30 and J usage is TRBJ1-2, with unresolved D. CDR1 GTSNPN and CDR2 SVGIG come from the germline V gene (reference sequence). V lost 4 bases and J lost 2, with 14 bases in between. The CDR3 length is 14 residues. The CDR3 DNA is TGTGCCTGGATCCCTACAGTATTGAACTATGGCTACACCTTC. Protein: CAWIPTVLNYGYTF.

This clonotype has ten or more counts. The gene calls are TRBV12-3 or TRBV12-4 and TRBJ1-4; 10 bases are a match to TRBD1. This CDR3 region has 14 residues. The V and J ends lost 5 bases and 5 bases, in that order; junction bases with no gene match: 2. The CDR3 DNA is TGTGCCAGCAGTCCGGGACAGGGGAATGAAAAACTGTTTTTT. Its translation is CASSPGQGNEKLFF.

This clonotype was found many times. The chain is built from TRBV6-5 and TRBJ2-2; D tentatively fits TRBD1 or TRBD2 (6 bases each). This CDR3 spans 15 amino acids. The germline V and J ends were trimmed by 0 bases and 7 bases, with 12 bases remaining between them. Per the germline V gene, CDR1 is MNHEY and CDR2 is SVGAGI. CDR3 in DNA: TGTGCCAGCAGTTACTCGTGGGGGGCTGGCGGGGAGCTGTTTTTT. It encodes CASSYSWGAGGELFF.

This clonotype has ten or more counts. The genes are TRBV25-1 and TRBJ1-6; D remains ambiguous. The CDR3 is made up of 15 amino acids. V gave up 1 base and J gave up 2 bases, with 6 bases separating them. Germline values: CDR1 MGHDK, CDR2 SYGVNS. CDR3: CASSESQTYNSPLHF. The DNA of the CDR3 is TGTGCCAGCAGTGAATCTCAGACCTATAATTCACCCCTCCACTTT.

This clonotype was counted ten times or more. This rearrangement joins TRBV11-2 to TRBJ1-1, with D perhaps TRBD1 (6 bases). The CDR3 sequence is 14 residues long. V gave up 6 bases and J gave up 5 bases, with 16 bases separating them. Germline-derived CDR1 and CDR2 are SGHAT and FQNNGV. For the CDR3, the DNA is TGTGCCAGCAGACCTCTGCGGGGGGCGACTGAAGCTTTCTTT. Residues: CASRPLRGATEAFF.

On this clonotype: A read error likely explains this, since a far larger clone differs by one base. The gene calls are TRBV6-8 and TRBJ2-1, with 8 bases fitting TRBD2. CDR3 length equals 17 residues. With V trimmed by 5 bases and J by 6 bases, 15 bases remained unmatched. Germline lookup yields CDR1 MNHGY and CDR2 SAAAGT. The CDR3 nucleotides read TGTGCCAGCAGTGAAGTGCGAATCCGGGAGGGGGGCAATGAGCAGTTCTTC. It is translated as CASSEVRIREGGNEQFF.

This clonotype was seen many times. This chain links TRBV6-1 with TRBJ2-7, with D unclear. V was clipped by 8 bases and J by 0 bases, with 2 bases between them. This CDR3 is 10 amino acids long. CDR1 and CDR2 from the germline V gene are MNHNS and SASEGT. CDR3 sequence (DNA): TGTGCCAGCGGCTCCTACGAGCAGTACTTC. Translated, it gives CASGSYEQYF.

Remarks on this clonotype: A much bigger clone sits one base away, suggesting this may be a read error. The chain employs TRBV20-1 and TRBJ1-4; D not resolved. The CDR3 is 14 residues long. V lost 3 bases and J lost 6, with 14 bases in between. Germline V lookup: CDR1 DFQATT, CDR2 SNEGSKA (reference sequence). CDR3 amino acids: CSASDSGRYEKLFF. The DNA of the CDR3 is TGCAGTGCTAGCGACTCTGGAAGGTATGAAAAACTGTTTTTT.

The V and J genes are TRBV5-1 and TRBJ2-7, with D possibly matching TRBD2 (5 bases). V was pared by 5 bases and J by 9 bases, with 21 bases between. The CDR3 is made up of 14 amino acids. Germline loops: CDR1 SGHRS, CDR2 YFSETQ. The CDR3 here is CASSSGNTIRGQYF. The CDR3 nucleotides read TGCGCCAGCAGTTCCGGGAACACAATTCGGGGGCAGTACTTC.

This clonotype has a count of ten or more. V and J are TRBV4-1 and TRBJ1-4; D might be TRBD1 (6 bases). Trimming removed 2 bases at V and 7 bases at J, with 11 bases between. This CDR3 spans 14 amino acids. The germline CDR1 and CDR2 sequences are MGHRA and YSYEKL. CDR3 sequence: CASSQLSRGEKLFF. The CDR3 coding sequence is TGCGCCAGCAGCCAATTATCCAGGGGTGAAAAACTGTTTTTT.

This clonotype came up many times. The CDR3 DNA is TGTGCCAGCAGTTACTCAGAGGGACTAACAGAGACCCAGTACTTC. Amino acid sequence: CASSYSEGLTETQYF. The chain couples TRBV6-2 or TRBV6-3 to TRBJ2-5; 7 bases match TRBD2. Germline-derived CDR1 and CDR2 are MNHEY and SVGEGT. Losses at the gene ends were 0 bases for V and 4 bases for J; bases not matched to a gene: 5. CDR3 length equals 15 residues.

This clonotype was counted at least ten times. The CDR3 DNA follows: TGTGCCAGCAGCCAAGGACAGGGGTTTGGTGGCTACACCTTC. Its translation: CASSQGQGFGGYTF. V is TRBV3-1 and J is TRBJ1-2; 8 bases agree with TRBD1. The CDR3 has 14 residues. Germline assignment: CDR1 LGHDT and CDR2 YNNKEL (reference sequence). Trimming at V came to 1 base and at J to 7 bases, leaving 5 bases not matched to a gene. The whole variable domain, filled in from reference TRBV3-1 and TRBJ1-2, reads DTAVSQTPKYLVTQMGNDKSIKCEQNLGHDTMYWYKQDSKKFLKIMFSYNNKELIINETVPNRFSPKSPDKAHLNLHINSLELGDSAVYFCASSQGQGFGGYTFGSGTRLTVV.

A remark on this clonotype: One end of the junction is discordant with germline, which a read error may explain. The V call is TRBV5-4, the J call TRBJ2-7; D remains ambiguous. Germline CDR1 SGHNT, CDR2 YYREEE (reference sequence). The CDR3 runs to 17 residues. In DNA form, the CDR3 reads TGTGCCAGCAGCTTGTCCCTTAACCGTGTAAGCTCCTACGAGCATTACTTC. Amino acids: CASSLSLNRVSSYEHYF.

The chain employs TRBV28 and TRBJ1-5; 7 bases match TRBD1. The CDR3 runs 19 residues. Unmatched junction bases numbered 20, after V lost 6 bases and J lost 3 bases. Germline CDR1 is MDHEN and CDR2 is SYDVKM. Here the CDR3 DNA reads TGTGCCAGCAGCCCCCCGGGACAGAGTTCAGTTTATATCAATCAGCCCCAGCATTTT. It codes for CASSPPGQSSVYINQPQHF. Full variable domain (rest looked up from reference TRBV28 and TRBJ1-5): DVKVTQSSRYLVKRTGEKVFLECVQDMDHENMFWYRQDPGLGLRLIYFSYDVKMKEKGDIPEGYSVSREKKERFSLILESASTNQTSMYLCASSPPGQSSVYINQPQHFGDGTRLSIL.

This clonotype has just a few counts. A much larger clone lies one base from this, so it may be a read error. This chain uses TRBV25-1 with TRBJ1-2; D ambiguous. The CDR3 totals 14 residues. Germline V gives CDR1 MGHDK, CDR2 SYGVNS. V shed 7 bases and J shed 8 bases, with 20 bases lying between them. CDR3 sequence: CASIPPDRPIGYTF. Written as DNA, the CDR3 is TGTGCCAGCATCCCGCCAGATCGCCCGATCGGCTACACCTTC.

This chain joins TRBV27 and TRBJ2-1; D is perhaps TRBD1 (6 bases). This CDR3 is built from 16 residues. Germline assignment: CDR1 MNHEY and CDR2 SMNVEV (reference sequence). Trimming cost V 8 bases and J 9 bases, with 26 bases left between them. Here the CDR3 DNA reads TGTGCCAGCTTCCCATTCGGGATGGGGGCCCATTGTGAGCAGTTCTTC. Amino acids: CASFPFGMGAHCEQFF.

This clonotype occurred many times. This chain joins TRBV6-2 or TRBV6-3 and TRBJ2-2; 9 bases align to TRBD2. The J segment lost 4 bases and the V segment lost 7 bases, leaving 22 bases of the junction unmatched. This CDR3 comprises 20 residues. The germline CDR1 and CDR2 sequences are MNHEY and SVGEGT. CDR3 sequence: CASKAKSSSGGRAGTGELFF. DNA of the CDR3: TGTGCCAGCAAAGCCAAATCTAGTTCGGGCGGGAGGGCCGGCACCGGGGAGCTGTTTTTT.

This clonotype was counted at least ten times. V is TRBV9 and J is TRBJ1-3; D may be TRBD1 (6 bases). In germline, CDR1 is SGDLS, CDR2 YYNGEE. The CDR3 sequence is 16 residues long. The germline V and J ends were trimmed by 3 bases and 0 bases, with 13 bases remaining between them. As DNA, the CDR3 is TGTGCCAGCAGCGCCTCAGGGGCCATCTCTGGAAACACCATATATTTT. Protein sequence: CASSASGAISGNTIYF.

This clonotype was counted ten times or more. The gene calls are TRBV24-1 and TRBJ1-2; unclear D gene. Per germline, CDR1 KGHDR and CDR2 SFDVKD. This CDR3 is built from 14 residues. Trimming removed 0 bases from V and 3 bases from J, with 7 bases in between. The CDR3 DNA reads TGTGCCACCAGTGATTTGGGGCGTGACTATGGCTACACCTTC. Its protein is CATSDLGRDYGYTF.

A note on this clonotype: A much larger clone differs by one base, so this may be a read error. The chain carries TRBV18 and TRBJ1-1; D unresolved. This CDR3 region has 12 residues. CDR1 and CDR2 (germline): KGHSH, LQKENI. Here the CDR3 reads CPSSGSGTEAFF. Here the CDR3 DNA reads TGTCCCAGCTCCGGGTCGGGCACTGAAGCTTTCTTT.

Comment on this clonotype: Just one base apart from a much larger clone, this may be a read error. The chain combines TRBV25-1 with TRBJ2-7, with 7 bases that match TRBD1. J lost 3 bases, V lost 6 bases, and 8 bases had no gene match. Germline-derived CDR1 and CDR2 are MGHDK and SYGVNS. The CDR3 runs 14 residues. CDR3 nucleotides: TGTGCCAGCAGATCACCGGGACAGATCTACGAGCAGTACTTC. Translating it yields CASRSPGQIYEQYF.